This entry describes one T cell receptor (beta chain). There is no known antigen for this receptor. The input lacks base qualities; no much larger clone sits a single base away. The cysteine opens and the phenylalanine closes a CDR3 of 13 amino acids. Of the read, only the CDR3 DNA is kept; its 39 bases are in frame from base 1. The junction carries 10 bases between V and J, which are trimmed by 1 base and 5 bases respectively. The germline V gene gives CDR1 as SGHRS and CDR2 as YFSETQ. The time point label, as the study defines it: cycle 2 day 1 (C2D1) of nivolumab. Relapse after autologous stem cell transplantation had occurred in all trial patients, and cohorts A, B and C were distinguished by prior brentuximab vedotin exposure. The trial cohort was composed of around 60 patients with relapsed/refractory classical Hodgkin lymphoma, for whom complete response, partial response or progressive disease was recorded as best overall response. Trial patients were treated with single-agent nivolumab in the multi-cohort phase II CheckMate 205 trial. Best overall response was determined by an independent review committee according to the 2007 International Working Group response criteria. Trial PBMCs were collected immediately before nivolumab initiation (C1D1) and during therapy at cycle 2 day 1 and cycle 4 day 1. After peripheral blood was drawn into 8 mL Vacutainer Cell Preparation Tubes, PBMCs were isolated by centrifugation and then cryopreserved.

This specimen comes from a study of PD-1 blockade in classical Hodgkin lymphoma (dated by TCRdb to 2018 to 2020). The study in broad terms: Nivolumab dosing was 3 mg/kg intravenously every 2 weeks, continuing until either disease progression or unacceptable toxicity. A peripheral blood immune signature of response to PD-1 blockade in classical Hodgkin lymphoma was defined using TCR beta sequencing and CyTOF. Overall study results and their limits: A significant rise by C4D1 was seen in CD4+ but not CD8+ TCR diversity (p=0.0027 vs p=0.16), with the rise being most apparent in complete responders (p=0.02). Trial patients with a complete response had baseline diversity similar to that of newly diagnosed patients, while partial responders and progressors had significantly lower diversity. Patients starting nivolumab less than 1 year after ASCT had lower diversity and were excluded from later analyses to avoid confounding by immune reconstitution. Baseline TCR diversity was reported as lower in newly diagnosed patients than in healthy donors, and lower still in relapsed/refractory patients. Only a single clinical trial cohort was studied, and what caused the repertoire differences, possibly disease activity or prior therapy, remained undefined.

Genomic DNA was extracted with the Qiagen DNeasy kit from unsorted PBMCs and from negatively selected CD4+ and CD8+ fractions. TCR beta CDR3 regions were subjected to amplification by immunoSEQ multiplex PCR with primers that anneal to V and J segments. A synthetic immune receptor repertoire was used to minimize amplification bias, and any remaining bias was removed computationally after sequencing. On the authors' methods: Repertoire diversity was quantified as the Shannon entropy index using custom Python scripts. Unsorted, CD4+ and CD8+ repertoires were analyzed separately, except in combined analyses where CD4+ and CD8+ sequences were merged in silico. A clone was considered expanded if an increase in frequency of at least 2-fold after treatment relative to C1D1 was found, and a pseudocount of 0.5 was applied to clones undetected at baseline. Singleton clones were defined as clones with 0 or 1 copy at C1D1, and non-singleton clones were defined as clones with 2 or more copies. Clones expanded in unsorted samples were assigned a CD4+, CD8+ or unknown annotation through matching of protein sequences in sorted samples from the same patient. Wilcoxon tests on paired samples were used to test changes in diversity from C1D1 to C4D1. TCRdb took this table from immuneACCESS and kept in-frame rearrangements with V and J called. Such tables lack part of the clones; where checked against another copy, unresolved V genes explain under half of the gap, and the rest is unexplained. V and J calls and clone size follow that table, whereas D and trimming were derived from the DNA. The sample contains roughly 20,000 clones, less than 75% of them found a single time. Around 22% of the sample is held by the ten biggest clonotypes.

The chain is made from TRBV5-1 and TRBJ2-7; TRBD1 is a possible D gene, resting on 6 matching bases. The sequence was obtained from a human donor with classical Hodgkin lymphoma. Source: peripheral blood mononuclear cells (PBMCs), taken before the second cycle of nivolumab. Here is the DNA: TGCGCCAGCAGCTTGCAGGGGCGAAACGAGCAGTACTTC. This codes for CASSLQGRNEQYF.